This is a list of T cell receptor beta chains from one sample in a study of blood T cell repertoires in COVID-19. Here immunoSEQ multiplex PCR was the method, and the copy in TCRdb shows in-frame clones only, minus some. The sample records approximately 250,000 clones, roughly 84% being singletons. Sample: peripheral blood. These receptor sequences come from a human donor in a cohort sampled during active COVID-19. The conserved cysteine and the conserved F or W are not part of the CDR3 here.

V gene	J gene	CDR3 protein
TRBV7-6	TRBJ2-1	ASSLRGFYNEQF
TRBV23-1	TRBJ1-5	ASSPPGQVSNQPQH
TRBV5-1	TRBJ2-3	ASSFASGRTDTQY
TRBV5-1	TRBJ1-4	ASRTGQQNEKLF
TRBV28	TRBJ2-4	ASSLRDRLKNIQY
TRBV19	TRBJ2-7	ASSISLGRGSGEQY
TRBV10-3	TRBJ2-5	AIRTTDQETQY
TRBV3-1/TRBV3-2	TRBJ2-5	ASRIQAQETQY
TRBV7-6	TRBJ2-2	ASSPDLAIGSYSGELF
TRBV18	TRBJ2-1	ASSPPWLAGAQYNEQF
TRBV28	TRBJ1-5	ASSLSRPYSNQPQH
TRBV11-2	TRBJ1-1	ASSFLSGTEAF
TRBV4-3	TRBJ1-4	ASSQDHRGSGEKLF
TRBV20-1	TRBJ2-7	SASDTGGAYEQY
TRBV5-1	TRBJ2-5	ASSLTSRLETQY
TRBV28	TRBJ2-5	ASSSPLAGRSETQY
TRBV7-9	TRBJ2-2	ASSTGLAGGVYTGELF
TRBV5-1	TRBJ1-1	ASTLAGLNTEAF
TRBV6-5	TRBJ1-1	ASSHQAMNTEAF
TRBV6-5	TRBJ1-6	ASSIRTGANSPLH
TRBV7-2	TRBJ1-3	ASSQMSGTGNTIY
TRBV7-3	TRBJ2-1	ASSFSAGGYNEQF
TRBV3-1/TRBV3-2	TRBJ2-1	ASSPPSGSEV
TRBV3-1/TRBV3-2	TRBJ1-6	ASSSTWQVDSPLH
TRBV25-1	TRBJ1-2	ASSGTGVGYT
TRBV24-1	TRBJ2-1	ATSVLYGEQF
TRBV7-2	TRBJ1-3	GCGVAGNTIY
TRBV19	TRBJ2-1	ASSPKQGAYNEQF
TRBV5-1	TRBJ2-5	ASSLAAGGVETQY
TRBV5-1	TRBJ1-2	ASSLREANYGYT
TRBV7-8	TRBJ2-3	ASSLSSRDTDTQY
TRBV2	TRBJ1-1	ASRGTGDAEAF
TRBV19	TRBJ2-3	ASSIRLQGTSPDTQY
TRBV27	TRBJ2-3	ASTVHMGPLSTDTQY
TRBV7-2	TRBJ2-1	ASSLAAGPSYNEQF
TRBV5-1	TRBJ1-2	ASSIEGQGIYGYT
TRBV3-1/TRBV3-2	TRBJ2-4	ASSQGTSGSVGNIQY
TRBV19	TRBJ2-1	ASSIVFVGGLPYNEQF
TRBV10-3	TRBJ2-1	AIRTSGSGEQF
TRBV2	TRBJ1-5	ASSAAYSNQPQH
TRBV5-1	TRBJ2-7	ASRAFAESGTSYEQY
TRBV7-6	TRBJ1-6	ASSSGTGRNSPLH
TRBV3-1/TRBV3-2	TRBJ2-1	ASSRTSGSINEQF
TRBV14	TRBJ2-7	ASSQGVGSGYEQY
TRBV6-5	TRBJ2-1	ASSYLGQGAGNEQF
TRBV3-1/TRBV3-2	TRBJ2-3	ASSQDPGGTDTQY
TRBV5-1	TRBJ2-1	ASSSGLVSYNEQF
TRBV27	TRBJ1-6	ASRTASGGNSPLH
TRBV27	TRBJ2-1	ASGRVGLADNEQF
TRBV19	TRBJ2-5	ASSLKVRGLQETQY
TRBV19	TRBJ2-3	ASTRSASGAPDTQY
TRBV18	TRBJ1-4	ASSPKGAVEKLF
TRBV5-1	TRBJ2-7	ASSFLFQDRDRYEQY
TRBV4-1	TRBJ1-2	ASSQDRDSNYGYT
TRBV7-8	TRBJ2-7	ASSLSAGTYEQY
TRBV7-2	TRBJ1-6	ASSLVLQVNSPLH
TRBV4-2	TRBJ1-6	ASSQRQTGYNSPLH